A single sample is the source of the 17 T cell receptor beta chains below, sequenced in a study of T cell repertoires in cytomegalovirus infection. From the reads, TCRdb called clonotypes with MiXCR, one entry per CDR3 protein. The data show approximately 170,000 distinct CDR3 sequences, around 14% seen once. Sequenced: PBMCs. The receptors come from a human donor in good health (CMV status not recorded). Some clones in this sample may be carry-over from other donors' samples.

This clonotype occurred many times. The chain joins TRBV12-3 or TRBV12-4 to TRBJ2-7; TRBD2 is a possible D gene (5 bases). V shed 6 bases and J shed 9 bases, with 21 bases lying between them. This CDR3 is 14 amino acids long. CDR3 DNA sequence: TGTGCCAGCAGCCCCGGACTCTGGGGTACTGGGCAGTACTTC. It specifies CASSPGLWGTGQYF.

This clonotype was observed a handful of times. The rearrangement uses TRBV10-3 and TRBJ2-2; D may be TRBD2 (6 bases). V was clipped by 5 bases and J by 3 bases, with 13 bases between them. CDR3 length: 15 amino acids. The germline CDR1 and CDR2 sequences are ENHRY and SYGVKD. The CDR3 DNA reads as TGTGCCATCAGTTTCGGCGGGGATGACACCGGGGAGCTGTTTTTT. This translates into CAISFGGDDTGELFF.

By share, this clonotype ranks as medium-sized. V is TRBV7-8 and J is TRBJ2-1, with TRBD1 matching over 7 bases. This CDR3 comprises 16 residues. Losses at the gene ends were 8 bases for V and 0 bases for J; bases not matched to a gene: 10. Per germline, CDR1 SGHVS and CDR2 FQNEAQ. The CDR3 region has the DNA TGTGCCAGCGTGTATGGAGCAGGGGGCTCCTACAATGAGCAGTTCTTC. Protein product: CASVYGAGGSYNEQFF.

As for this clonotype: A much larger clone differs by one base, so this may be a read error. The gene calls are TRBV12-3 or TRBV12-4 and TRBJ1-1, with a tentative D call TRBD1 (5 bases). Trimming removed 4 bases from V and 3 bases from J, with 12 bases in between. The CDR3 has 14 amino acids. The CDR3 DNA reads TGTGCCAGCAGTTGGGGGGGATCTTACACTGAAGCTTTCTTT. Translating it yields CASSWGGSYTEAFF.

This clonotype was counted many times. The genes are TRBV7-2 and TRBJ1-5, with D perhaps TRBD1 (6 bases). CDR1 and CDR2 from the germline V gene are SGHTA and FQGNSA. V lost 5 bases to trimming and J lost 2 bases, with 16 bases between them. The CDR3 covers 16 residues. The CDR3 nucleotides are TGTGCCAGCAGCGCTAAGGCAGGGGACGGCAATCAGCCCCAGCATTTT. It encodes CASSAKAGDGNQPQHF.

The J gene is TRBJ2-2, the V gene TRBV24-1, with 9 bases lining up with TRBD2. Per the germline V gene, CDR1 is KGHDR and CDR2 is SFDVKD. This CDR3 spans 19 amino acids. Trimming cost V 1 base and J 1 base; bases outside gene matches: 9. CDR3 in DNA: TGTGCCACCAGTGATTTAGGCGCGGGAGGGCTATGGAACACCGGGGAGCTGTTTTTT. Residues: CATSDLGAGGLWNTGELFF.

V usage is TRBV5-5 and J usage is TRBJ2-7, with TRBD1 matching over 9 bases. The CDR3 totals 15 residues. V shed 2 bases and J 7 bases; nucleotides not matched to a gene: 10. Germline CDR1 SGHKS, CDR2 YYEKEE (reference sequence). For the CDR3, the DNA is TGTGCCAGCAGCTTCGCCGGGACAGGGAGAAGGGAGCAGTACTTC. Translating gives CASSFAGTGRREQYF.

This clonotype showed up just a few times. The chain couples TRBV6-5 to TRBJ1-6; the D is unclear. CDR1 is MNHEY and CDR2 is SVGAGI in the germline V gene. V was trimmed by 2 bases and J by 8 bases, leaving 4 bases between them. The CDR3 sequence is 12 residues long. This CDR3 is CASSYRDSPLHF. CDR3 nucleotide sequence: TGTGCCAGCAGTTACAGGGATTCACCCCTCCACTTT.

The chain carries TRBV20-1 and TRBJ2-1; TRBD2 matches at 13 bases. Germline V gene lookup returns CDR1 DFQATT and CDR2 SNEGSKA (reference sequence). V was pared by 5 bases and J by 9 bases, with 16 bases of the junction left unmatched. The CDR3 is 17 residues long. CDR3: CSASTPGLAGVGGEQFF. The DNA for the CDR3 is TGCAGTGCTTCAACTCCTGGACTAGCGGGAGTAGGTGGTGAGCAGTTCTTC.

CDR3 protein: CASSLSRGLEQYF. In DNA form, the CDR3 reads TGTGCCAGCAGTTTATCGCGGGGGCTCGAGCAGTACTTC. This rearrangement joins TRBV27 to TRBJ2-7; a weak D match, TRBD2 (7 bases). In germline, CDR1 is MNHEY, CDR2 SMNVEV (reference sequence). V was cut by 0 bases and J by 6 bases, with 9 bases left in between. The length of the CDR3 is 13 residues.

The chain links TRBV7-3 to TRBJ2-3; no definite D call. The germline gives CDR1 SGHTA, CDR2 FQGTGA. With 4 bases removed from V and 12 bases from J, the gap between germline ends came to 14 bases. The CDR3 has 12 amino acids. Here the CDR3 reads CASSSRQGSQYF. DNA of the CDR3: TGTGCCAGCAGCTCCCGACAAGGGTCCCAGTATTTT.

There are many counts of this clonotype. DNA of the CDR3: TGTGCCAGCAGCACTGGACAGGGGTACAATCAGCCCCAGCATTTT. As protein: CASSTGQGYNQPQHF. The genes are TRBV7-2 and TRBJ1-5; 9 bases agree with TRBD1. Germline V gene lookup returns CDR1 SGHTA and CDR2 FQGNSA. V gave up 5 bases and J gave up 3 bases; unmatched junction bases: 5. This CDR3 spans 15 amino acids.

The V call is TRBV12-3 or TRBV12-4, the J call TRBJ2-7, with 7 bases matching TRBD2. The CDR3 is 15 amino acids. Trimming cost V 4 bases and J 4 bases; bases outside gene matches: 10. The DNA for the CDR3 is TGTGCCAGCAGTTCGTCCTCGGCGGGAGCGTACGAGCAGTACTTC. This translates into CASSSSSAGAYEQYF.

This clonotype was found a few times. The rearrangement uses TRBV14 and TRBJ2-7; no definite D call. The V end lost 1 base, the J end lost 4 bases, and 8 bases lay between the germline ends. Germline CDR1 and CDR2: SGHDN and FVKESK. The CDR3 runs 13 residues. Here the CDR3 reads CASSQVEFYEQYF. In DNA form, the CDR3 reads TGTGCCAGCAGCCAAGTGGAGTTTTACGAGCAGTACTTC.

This clonotype was seen a handful of times. The chain recombines TRBV29-1 with TRBJ2-7; D possibly matches TRBD1 or TRBD2 (6 bases each). The CDR3 is 13 residues long. Trimming stripped 3 bases from V and 4 bases from J, with 13 bases between. CDR1 and CDR2 (germline): SQVTM, ANQGSEA. CDR3 bases: TGCAGCGTTGATGGGCTAGGGGGGTACGAGCAGTACTTC. Its protein is CSVDGLGGYEQYF.

The DNA of the CDR3 is TGTGCCAGCACCCAAGGGGGTTACAATCAGCCCCAGCATTTT. Protein sequence: CASTQGGYNQPQHF. The chain uses TRBV5-6 and TRBJ1-5, with a tentative D call TRBD1 (6 bases). Trimming pared 6 bases from V and 3 bases from J, leaving 13 bases between. The CDR3 length is 14 residues. Germline CDR1 is SGHDT and CDR2 is YYEEEE.

The chain has TRBV7-9 and TRBJ2-3; 7 nucleotides line up with TRBD1. Germline V gene lookup returns CDR1 SEHNR and CDR2 FQNEAQ (reference sequence). Germline trimming cut 4 bases from V and 5 bases from J; bases unmatched to any gene: 12. This CDR3 is 16 amino acids long. As DNA, the CDR3 is TGTGCCAGCAGCTCTCCCTCGACAGGGTATGGAGATACGCAGTATTTT. Translation gives CASSSPSTGYGDTQYF.